The rows below give T cell receptor beta chains drawn from one sample of a study of CD8+ T cells in alopecia areata. Clones were read by immunoSEQ multiplex PCR, and TCRdb kept only the in-frame ones, dropping some. Of roughly 190,000 clones listed, 55% to 70% are singletons. This material consisted of CD4+ T cells sorted from blood, taken at week 4, from a patient treated with tofacitinib. The source of these receptors is a human donor with alopecia areata. Both conserved end residues are part of each CDR3. D genes are given only for firm matches. Expanded clones are given a class, and other clones once, few, many or no size at all.

j_gene,d_gene,v_gene,abundance,CDR3aa,CDR3nt
TRBJ1-4,.,TRBV4-1,.,CASSHEWGLFF,TGCGCCAGCAGCCACGAATGGGGACTGTTTTTT
TRBJ2-3,.,TRBV27,.,CASRVGSTDTQYF,TGTGCCAGCAGAGTGGGGAGCACAGATACGCAGTATTTT
TRBJ1-2,TRBD1,TRBV7-2,.,CASSSQGAGYGYTF,TGTGCCAGCAGCTCACAGGGGGCTGGCTATGGCTACACCTTC
TRBJ2-6,.,TRBV9,.,CASSAMGVPGKLSGANVLTF,TGTGCCAGCAGCGCCATGGGAGTCCCGGGCAAGCTATCTGGGGCCAACGTCCTGACTTTC
TRBJ1-4,.,TRBV15,.,CATSGGTNEKLFF,TGTGCCACCAGCGGAGGAACTAATGAAAAACTGTTTTTT
TRBJ2-7,TRBD2,TRBV5-1,few,CASSLGGVSGQYF,TGCGCCAGCTCCCTCGGGGGGGTCTCTGGGCAGTACTTC
TRBJ1-6,.,TRBV29-1,once,CSVRGPGNNSPLHF,TGCAGCGTTCGCGGCCCAGGGAATAATTCACCCCTCCACTTT
TRBJ2-7,.,TRBV7-9,.,CASSLGRGYEQYF,TGTGCCAGCAGCTTAGGTCGGGGCTACGAGCAGTACTTC
TRBJ2-5,TRBD2,TRBV4-1,.,CASSLRTSGGQETQYF,TGCGCCAGCAGCCTCCGGACTAGCGGGGGGCAAGAGACCCAGTACTTC
TRBJ1-5,.,TRBV30,.,CAWSPEEIHQPQHF,TGTGCCTGGAGTCCAGAGGAAATCCATCAGCCCCAGCATTTT
TRBJ1-4,.,TRBV5-1,.,CASSRDTQQEKLFF,TGCGCCAGCAGCCGGGACACACAACAGGAAAAACTGTTTTTT
TRBJ2-3,.,TRBV15,.,CATQAGTDTDTQYF,TGTGCCACGCAAGCCGGGACCGACACAGATACGCAGTATTTT
TRBJ2-1,.,TRBV28,.,CASSLRRRAYNEQFF,TGTGCCAGCAGTTTACGCAGGAGAGCCTACAATGAGCAGTTCTTC
TRBJ2-1,.,TRBV20-1,.,CSASVDHEQFF,TGCAGTGCTAGTGTTGATCATGAGCAGTTCTTC
TRBJ1-2,.,TRBV30,.,CAWSVSGGFNYGYTF,TGTGCCTGGAGTGTCTCCGGAGGATTTAACTATGGCTACACCTTC
TRBJ2-7,.,TRBV29-1,.,CSVARTDYEQYF,TGCAGCGTTGCTCGGACAGACTACGAGCAGTACTTC
TRBJ1-2,TRBD1,TRBV29-1,.,CSASATGAGYTF,TGCAGCGCATCCGCGACAGGGGCTGGCTACACCTTC
TRBJ2-1,.,TRBV9,.,CASSVGVASYNEQFF,TGTGCCAGCAGCGTAGGGGTGGCTTCCTACAATGAGCAGTTCTTC
TRBJ1-3,.,TRBV9,.,CASSVGPEGNTIYF,TGTGCCAGCAGCGTGGGTCCGGAAGGAAACACCATATATTTT
TRBJ1-6,.,TRBV15,.,CATSRDPTGNSPLHF,TGTGCCACCAGCAGAGACCCGACAGGAAATTCACCCCTCCACTTT
TRBJ1-3,.,TRBV9,few,CASSEGPLGNTIYF,TGTGCCAGCAGTGAGGGACCACTCGGAAACACCATATATTTT
TRBJ2-7,TRBD2,TRBV6-5,once,CASSYSIAGYEQYF,TGTGCCAGCAGTTACAGTATAGCGGGGTACGAGCAGTACTTC